This paragraph reports one T cell receptor beta chain. Its antigen is unidentified. The sample originates from a study of blood T cells in healthy people across ages. Germline assignment: CDR1 SGDLS and CDR2 YYNGEE. The CDR3 runs to 13 residues. General study findings and limits: Long-lived donors exceeded aged donors in naive CD4+ cells and diversity. The study could not conclusively compare naive and antigen-experienced cells, given its unsorted PBMCs. Investigators treated diversity estimates from one million T cells as underestimates.

A second about 6 to 11 cycle PCR used barcoded and J-beta primers. TCRdb ran MiXCR on the 5' RACE reads and lists one entry per CDR3 protein. The sample yields 1 million or so distinct CDR3 sequences, approximately 25% seen once. In addition, the sample was reused for a study of T cells of mothers and their children. From that study: Several million TCR beta reads per child versus over 9 million per mother.

The rearrangement uses TRBV9 and TRBJ2-5, with unresolved D. The J call is doubtful: the DNA matches TRBJ2-1 better. The receptor's source is a girl between 2 and 10 years old in good health. Sequenced input: blood. Here the CDR3 DNA reads TGTGCCAGCAGCGTAGGGCCAAGCAATGAGCAGTTCTTC. This sequence encodes CASSVGPSNEQFF.